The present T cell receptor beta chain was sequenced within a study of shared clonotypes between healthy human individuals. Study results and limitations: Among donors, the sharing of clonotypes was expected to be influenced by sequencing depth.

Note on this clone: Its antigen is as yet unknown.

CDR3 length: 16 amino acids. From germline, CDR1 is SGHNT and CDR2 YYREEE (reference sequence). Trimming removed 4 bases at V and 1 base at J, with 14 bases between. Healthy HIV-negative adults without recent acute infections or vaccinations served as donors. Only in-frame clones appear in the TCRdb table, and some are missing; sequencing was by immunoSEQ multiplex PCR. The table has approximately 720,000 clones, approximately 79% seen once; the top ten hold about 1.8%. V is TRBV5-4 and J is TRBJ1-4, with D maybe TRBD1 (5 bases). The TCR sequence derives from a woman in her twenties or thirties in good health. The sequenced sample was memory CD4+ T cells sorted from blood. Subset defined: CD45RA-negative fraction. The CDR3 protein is CASSLGGRGTNEKLFF. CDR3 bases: TGTGCCAGCAGCCTCGGGGGAAGGGGAACTAATGAAAAACTGTTTTTT.